These T cell receptor beta chains were read from a single sample in a study of cytomegalovirus exposure and HLA in healthy donors. Sequenced by immunoSEQ multiplex PCR; TCRdb stores in-frame clones only, minus some. The table has 52,000 or so clones, 89% seen once; the top ten hold about 16%. Sequenced input: PBMCs. Source of these receptors: a woman younger than 35 in good health and CMV-seronegative. Each CDR3 is given without its conserved first and last residue.

ATHPLFSSGGYGYT,TRBV19,TRBJ1-2
AWRGQGNSEAF,TRBV30,TRBJ1-1
ASSLAIEQETQY,TRBV5-1,TRBJ2-5
ASSQQRGTGTGYGYT,TRBV4-3,TRBJ1-2
SVEGGLGANVLT,TRBV29-1,TRBJ2-6
ASGRGSGNTEAF,TRBV6-5,TRBJ1-1
ASSQDKVRGLAEAF,TRBV4-1,TRBJ1-1
ASSLRGNRAAYEQY,TRBV27,TRBJ2-7
ASSEGWVALSTDTQY,TRBV2,TRBJ2-3
GNRGEEVETQY,TRBV27,TRBJ2-5
ASRPLGQGRETQY,TRBV27,TRBJ2-5
ASSLTANTGELF,TRBV5-6,TRBJ2-2
SVTSQGYYGYT,TRBV29-1,TRBJ1-2
ASSPGAEAF,TRBV28,TRBJ1-1
SVQGVLNTEAF,TRBV29-1,TRBJ1-1
ASSLQGTGKNTQY,TRBV28,TRBJ2-3
ASSKDGGREGTGELF,TRBV21-1,TRBJ2-2
ASTSKLRGVGEKLF,TRBV11-2,TRBJ1-4
ASSERRGQYEQY,TRBV2,TRBJ2-7
ASRGLAGGRDNEQF,TRBV10-2,TRBJ2-1
ASSYSPGRSYNEQF,TRBV6-5,TRBJ2-1
ASSLFADSNQPQH,TRBV27,TRBJ1-5
ASSQSGWGDYEQY,TRBV14,TRBJ2-7
SVGPGYTEAF,TRBV29-1,TRBJ1-1
ASSVRGFGNEKLF,TRBV2,TRBJ1-4
ASSKQGNTEAF,TRBV6-5,TRBJ1-1
ASSSTTSTDTQY,TRBV7-3,TRBJ2-3
ASTLIQGEKLF,TRBV19,TRBJ1-4
ASSSPLTGHYEQY,TRBV7-6,TRBJ2-7
ASSLPNQETQY,TRBV28,TRBJ2-5
AWSVEARSSPLH,TRBV30,TRBJ1-6
ASRSGGALDTQY,TRBV4-2,TRBJ2-3
ASSQQGGLAENEQF,TRBV7-2,TRBJ2-1
AISAGGTQPQH,TRBV10-3,TRBJ1-5
ASSPRTDSTDTQY,TRBV18,TRBJ2-3
ASSQGNLGQGAYQETQY,TRBV4-3,TRBJ2-5
ASSRGNNQPQH,TRBV6-6,TRBJ1-5
ASSPGGSYEQY,TRBV11-3,TRBJ2-7
ASSAQGGQDYGYT,TRBV5-5,TRBJ1-2
ASRGGQGANIQY,TRBV2,TRBJ2-4
ASSQGTGGTYEQY,TRBV4-1,TRBJ2-7
ASSPGQGTAGATQY,TRBV4-1,TRBJ2-5
ASATSGGVYSTDTQY,TRBV7-8,TRBJ2-3
ASSLGTAGLSTDTQY,TRBV5-1,TRBJ2-3
SVSRVWVTEAF,TRBV29-1,TRBJ1-1